These 18 T cell receptor beta chains were sequenced from one sample in a study of blood T cells in healthy people across ages. A second PCR of 7 to 11 cycles used a sample-barcoded 5' primer and a J-beta primer mix. TCRdb used MiXCR to reprocess the 5' RACE reads, holding one entry per CDR3 protein. Of nearly 800,000 distinct CDR3 sequences detected, more than 20% appear once; the ten largest clones hold under 4.5%. This same sample was also part of a study on T cells of mothers and their children.

The sequencing sample was made of blood. These receptors all stem from a boy younger than 18 in good health.

Only a few counts were recorded for this clonotype. This chain links TRBV3-1 with TRBJ1-2; D unresolved. The germline V gene encodes CDR1 LGHDT and CDR2 YNNKEL (reference sequence). The CDR3 runs 14 residues. With 2 bases removed from V and 6 bases from J, the gap between germline ends came to 13 bases. The CDR3 nucleotides read TGTGCCAGCAGCCAAAGAAACCCAAGGGATGGCTACACCTTC. Protein sequence: CASSQRNPRDGYTF. The full variable domain, with the rest looked up from reference TRBV3-1 and TRBJ1-2, is DTAVSQTPKYLVTQMGNDKSIKCEQNLGHDTMYWYKQDSKKFLKIMFSYNNKELIINETVPNRFSPKSPDKAHLNLHINSLELGDSAVYFCASSQRNPRDGYTFGSGTRLTVV.

The chain is built from TRBV9 and TRBJ2-3; 13 bases match TRBD2. V lost 4 bases to trimming and J lost 2 bases; unmatched junction nucleotides: 4. The CDR3 totals 16 residues. Germline CDR1 reads SGDLS; CDR2 reads YYNGEE. CDR3 loop: CASSIGLAGDTDTQYF. The DNA for the CDR3 is TGTGCCAGCAGCATCGGACTAGCGGGGGACACAGATACGCAGTATTTT.

This clonotype showed up just a few times. The chain is built from TRBV28 and TRBJ2-3, with 8 bases lining up with TRBD2. V gave up 5 bases and J gave up 5 bases; unmatched junction bases: 6. Germline V gene data show CDR1 as MDHEN and CDR2 as SYDVKM. The CDR3 contains 14 residues. The CDR3 coding sequence is TGTGCCAGCAGTCAGCGGGAGATTGGAGATACGCAGTATTTT. Residues: CASSQREIGDTQYF.

The V gene is TRBV6-2 or TRBV6-3, the J gene TRBJ1-4; unclear D gene. V lost 1 base and J lost 8, with 11 bases in between. The germline V gene has CDR1 MNHEY and CDR2 SVGEGT. The CDR3 is 14 residues long. The CDR3 DNA reads TGTGCCAGCAGTTACTTTGGACTACAGGAAAAACTGTTTTTT. It yields the protein CASSYFGLQEKLFF.

The chain joins TRBV20-1 to TRBJ2-3; TRBD2 matches 12 bases. The germline gives CDR1 DFQATT, CDR2 SNEGSKA (reference sequence). This CDR3 is 21 amino acids long. V lost 4 bases, J lost 2 bases, and 22 bases stayed unmatched. CDR3 nucleotide sequence: TGCAGTGCTACAGGGGGAACCCGGACTAGCGGGAAAGTTTGGGACACAGATACGCAGTATTTT. This codes for CSATGGTRTSGKVWDTDTQYF.

CDR3 DNA: TGTGCCAGCAGGATGGGACACCAGAGCTCCTACGAGCAGTACTTC. Its translation is CASRMGHQSSYEQYF. The V and J genes are TRBV12-3 or TRBV12-4 and TRBJ2-7; TRBD1 might be the D (6 bases). Between the trimmed V and J ends, which lost 6 bases and 0 bases, there was a span of 15 bases. CDR3 length equals 15 residues.

In its sample, this clonotype was seen a few times. V is TRBV28 and J is TRBJ2-1; 7 positions match TRBD2. Germline CDR1 MDHEN, CDR2 SYDVKM. This CDR3 spans 15 amino acids. The junction had 9 bases not matched to a gene; V was cut back by 6 bases and J by 4 bases. CDR3 bases: TGTGCCAGCAGCCCTGGGGAGGGCCTTTACAATGAGCAGTTCTTC. Its protein product is CASSPGEGLYNEQFF.

CDR3 region: CASSATPSYEQYF. CDR3 DNA: TGTGCCAGCAGTGCCACACCTTCCTACGAGCAGTACTTC. J is TRBJ2-7 and V is TRBV2, with D unclear. The V end was cut by 4 bases, the J end by 1 base, with 8 bases between. This CDR3 contains 13 residues. The V gene's germline CDR1 is SNHLY and CDR2 FYNNEI.

This clonotype was picked up a small number of times. The J gene is TRBJ2-7, the V gene TRBV25-1; D is unclear. Trimming took off 3 bases at V and 4 bases at J, with 19 bases between the two ends. This CDR3 contains 16 residues. The germline V gene has CDR1 MGHDK and CDR2 SYGVNS. The CDR3 DNA reads TGTGCCAGCAGTGACTACACCCGCCTGGGGAAATACGAGCAGTACTTC. It translates to CASSDYTRLGKYEQYF.

This clonotype was observed many times. This chain joins TRBV29-1 and TRBJ2-5; D possibly uses TRBD1 or TRBD2 (5 bases each). The CDR3 length is 11 residues. From germline, CDR1 is SQVTM and CDR2 ANQGSEA. V was clipped by 4 bases and J by 5 bases, with 8 bases between them. The CDR3 sequence: CSVGGGETQYF. Written as DNA, the CDR3 is TGCAGCGTTGGGGGCGGGGAGACCCAGTACTTC.

This clonotype was observed a few times. The J gene is TRBJ2-4, the V gene TRBV13, with D tentatively TRBD1 (6 bases). Germline CDR1 reads PRHDT; CDR2 reads FYEKMQ (reference sequence). This CDR3 region has 17 residues. V was cut by 2 bases and J by 0 bases, with 14 bases left in between. CDR3 protein: CASSLMGQGQAKNIQYF. The CDR3 DNA reads as TGTGCCAGCAGCTTAATGGGGCAGGGACAAGCCAAAAACATTCAGTACTTC.

A few counts support this clonotype. This chain connects TRBV6-2 or TRBV6-3 to TRBJ2-5, with D uncertain. Germline-derived CDR1 and CDR2 are MNHEY and SVGEGT. Trimming cost V 4 bases and J 5 bases, with 17 bases left between them. This CDR3 region has 15 residues. As DNA, the CDR3 is TGTGCCAGCAGTTCCTTCATGGTCGGAGTGGAGACCCAGTACTTC. It codes for CASSSFMVGVETQYF.

The rearrangement links TRBV28 to TRBJ1-2; tentatively, D is TRBD1 (6 bases). V was clipped by 7 bases and J by 4 bases, with 10 bases between them. The CDR3 is 12 amino acids. Germline assignment: CDR1 MDHEN and CDR2 SYDVKM. In DNA form, the CDR3 reads TGTGCCAGCAACAGGGAGGGCTATGGCTACACCTTC. Its protein product is CASNREGYGYTF.

This clonotype has a count of ten or more. This chain uses TRBV9 with TRBJ2-7, with D perhaps assigned TRBD1 or TRBD2 (5 bases each). Germline loops: CDR1 SGDLS, CDR2 YYNGEE. The CDR3 runs 14 residues. The V and J ends lost 3 bases and 1 base respectively, with 11 bases between them. CDR3: CASSAGTPSYEQYF. As DNA, the CDR3 is TGTGCCAGCAGCGCCGGGACGCCATCCTACGAGCAGTACTTC.

This clonotype was found a few times. The CDR3, as DNA: TGTGCCAGCAGGAATCCTGTAGCTAATGAAAAACTGTTTTTT. Encoded protein: CASRNPVANEKLFF. The chain has TRBV6-5 and TRBJ1-4, with unresolved D. Germline values: CDR1 MNHEY, CDR2 SVGAGI. The CDR3 extends over 14 amino acids. V was shortened by 6 bases and J by 3 bases, with 11 bases between the two germline ends.

This clonotype was found a few times. The chain joins TRBV29-1 to TRBJ1-6; weak D call: TRBD1 (6 bases). V was cut by 8 bases and J by 10 bases, with 12 bases left in between. Looked up from germline, CDR1 is SQVTM and CDR2 is ANQGSEA. The CDR3 has 11 residues. CDR3 nucleotide sequence: TGCAGCCGGGGCAGGGGCTCACCCCTCCACTTT. Protein: CSRGRGSPLHF.

The chain links TRBV6-5 to TRBJ2-1; D is ambiguous. Looked up from germline, CDR1 is MNHEY and CDR2 is SVGAGI. The V and J ends lost 4 bases and 5 bases respectively, with 9 bases between them. This CDR3 comprises 13 residues. The CDR3 bases are TGTGCCAGCAGTTGCTCGACGGACAATGAGCAGTTCTTC. Amino acid sequence: CASSCSTDNEQFF.

Note on this clonotype: The CDR3 carries no conserved terminal phenylalanine or tryptophan, so it likely arises from a read error. The chain combines TRBV12-3 or TRBV12-4 with TRBJ2-7; a weak D match, TRBD2 (5 bases). Trimming took 6 bases from V and 6 from J, leaving 12 bases between them. The CDR3 sequence is 12 residues long. CDR3 residues: CASSLDGVEQYL. The CDR3 DNA reads TGTGCCAGCAGCCTAGACGGGGTCGAGCAGTACCTC.